Listed below are T cell receptor beta chains from one sample, sequenced in a study of CD8 T cells in Susac syndrome. TCRdb re-called the immunoSEQ multiplex PCR reads with MiXCR, one entry per CDR3 protein. The repertoire holds approximately 190,000 distinct CDR3 sequences, with approximately 95% as singletons. What was sequenced was CD8+ T cells from PBMCs. These receptors were taken from a human donor with Susac syndrome. Each CDR3 is given with its conserved first and last residue. The order of the fields is D gene, clone size, J gene, V gene, CDR3 protein, CDR3 DNA. D genes are given only for firm matches. Clone size is shown for a subset of rows, as once, few, many or a class of expanded clone.

>NA|once|TRBJ1-2|TRBV20-1
CSSDYGYTF
TGCAGTTCAGATTATGGCTACACCTTC
>TRBD1|NA|TRBJ2-5|TRBV15
CATSRDRGQGAPGYF
TGTGCCACCAGCAGAGATAGGGGACAGGGGGCCCCCGGGTACTTC
>NA|NA|TRBJ2-5|TRBV30
CVWSAVETQYF
TGTGTCTGGAGTGCGGTGGAGACCCAGTACTTC
>TRBD1|NA|TRBJ1-1|TRBV4-1
CASASQGQGGTLKLPPPRNTEAFF
TGCGCCAGCGCCTCACAGGGACAGGGCGGAACACTGAAGCTTCCACCCCCCCGGAACACTGAAGCTTTCTTT
>NA|NA|TRBJ1-5|TRBV12-3/TRBV12-4
CASSPSVSSNQPQHF
TGTGCCAGCAGTCCAAGTGTTAGTAGCAATCAGCCCCAGCATTTT
>TRBD1|NA|TRBJ1-5|TRBV29-1
CSVETGGDQPQHF
TGCAGCGTTGAGACAGGGGGCGATCAGCCCCAGCATTTT
>NA|NA|TRBJ2-7|TRBV15
CATSSGSHEQYF
TGTGCCACCAGCAGCGGATCGCACGAGCAGTACTTC
>TRBD1|NA|TRBJ1-2|TRBV19
CASSSPTGRYDGYTF
TGTGCCAGTAGTTCTCCGACAGGGAGGTATGATGGCTACACCTTC
>NA|NA|TRBJ2-1|TRBV7-2
CASSPSGGYNEQFF
TGTGCCAGCAGCCCTTCTGGGGGTTACAATGAGCAGTTCTTC
>TRBD2|NA|TRBJ2-7|TRBV9
CASSVAGGYPYEQYF
TGTGCCAGCAGCGTAGCGGGGGGGTATCCCTACGAGCAGTACTTC
>TRBD1|NA|TRBJ1-5|TRBV28
CASRSPPGQGHQPQHF
TGTGCCAGCAGGTCACCGCCGGGACAGGGCCATCAGCCCCAGCATTTT
>NA|NA|TRBJ1-2|TRBV9
CASSPREGGYGYTF
TGTGCCAGCAGCCCCCGAGAGGGGGGCTATGGCTACACCTTC
>NA|NA|TRBJ2-1|TRBV27
CASSLGGSYLEQFF
TGTGCCAGCAGTTTAGGCGGCTCGTACTTGGAGCAGTTCTTC
>NA|NA|TRBJ2-3|TRBV20-1
CSARDGGLRTDTQYF
TGCAGTGCTAGAGACGGGGGACTCCGCACAGATACGCAGTATTTT
>NA|NA|TRBJ1-1|TRBV12-3/TRBV12-4
CASSFADADTEAFF
TGTGCCAGCAGTTTCGCGGACGCAGACACTGAAGCTTTCTTT
>TRBD1|NA|TRBJ2-6|TRBV13
CASRVDRGRLSGANVLTF
TGTGCCAGCAGAGTGGACAGGGGGCGCCTCTCTGGGGCCAACGTCCTGACTTTC
>NA|NA|TRBJ1-3|TRBV15
CATSSLSAISGNTIYF
TGTGCCACCAGCAGTCTGTCAGCGATCTCTGGAAACACCATATATTTT
>TRBD1|once|TRBJ1-2|TRBV2
CASSDRGQGRYGYTF
TGTGCCAGCAGTGATAGGGGGCAGGGGCGTTATGGCTACACCTTC
>NA|NA|TRBJ1-1|TRBV14
CASSPDPGVDTEAFF
TGTGCCAGCAGCCCTGACCCCGGAGTAGACACTGAAGCTTTCTTT
>TRBD2|NA|TRBJ2-7|TRBV29-1
CSVAGSAEQYF
TGCAGCGTAGCGGGATCTGCCGAGCAGTACTTC
>TRBD2|once|TRBJ2-7|TRBV19
CASRKSLAGRDEQYF
TGTGCCAGTAGAAAGTCACTAGCGGGAAGGGACGAGCAGTACTTC
>TRBD1|NA|TRBJ2-5|TRBV25-1
CASSDHRGPETQYF
TGTGCCAGCAGTGATCACAGGGGGCCAGAGACCCAGTACTTC
>TRBD2|NA|TRBJ2-3|TRBV3-1
CASSPLAGVVADTQYF
TGTGCCAGCAGCCCGCTAGCGGGAGTTGTCGCAGATACGCAGTATTTT
>NA|NA|TRBJ1-1|TRBV30
CAWTQGSTEAFF
TGTGCCTGGACTCAGGGGTCCACTGAAGCTTTCTTT
>TRBD1|once|TRBJ2-1|TRBV29-1
CSVVEGTGDNEQFF
TGCAGCGTTGTAGAAGGGACAGGGGACAATGAGCAGTTCTTC
>NA|NA|TRBJ2-1|TRBV10-3
CATRENEQFF
TGTGCCACCCGGGAGAATGAGCAGTTCTTC
>NA|NA|TRBJ2-3|TRBV15
CATSRDLISTDTQYF
TGTGCCACCAGCAGAGATCTGATCAGCACAGATACGCAGTATTTT
>TRBD1|NA|TRBJ1-2|TRBV25-1
CASSVPGGGGYTF
TGTGCCAGCAGTGTCCCAGGGGGTGGGGGCTACACCTTC
>NA|NA|TRBJ2-7|TRBV20-1
CSARDPESYEQYF
TGCAGTGCTAGGGACCCCGAATCCTACGAGCAGTACTTC
>NA|NA|TRBJ2-1|TRBV30
CAWRNFIWDEQFF
TGTGCCTGGAGGAATTTCATTTGGGATGAGCAGTTCTTC
>NA|once|TRBJ1-6|TRBV3-1
CASSQEVLGMYSPLHF
TGTGCCAGCAGCCAAGAAGTTTTAGGGATGTATTCACCCCTCCACTTT